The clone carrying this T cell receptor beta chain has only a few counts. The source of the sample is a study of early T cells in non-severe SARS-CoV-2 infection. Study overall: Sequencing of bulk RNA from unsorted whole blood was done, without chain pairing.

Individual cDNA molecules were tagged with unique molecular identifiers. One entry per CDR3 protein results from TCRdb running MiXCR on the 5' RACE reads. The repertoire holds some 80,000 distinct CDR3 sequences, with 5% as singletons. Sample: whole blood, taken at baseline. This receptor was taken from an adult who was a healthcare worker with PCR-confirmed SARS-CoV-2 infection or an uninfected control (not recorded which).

CDR3: CASSQRSPGEAFF. For the CDR3, the DNA is TGCGCCAGCAGCCAACGCTCGCCAGGAGAAGCTTTCTTT. The chain links TRBV4-1 to TRBJ1-1; no definite D call. The V gene lost 2 bases and the J gene lost 8 bases, with 12 bases spanning the gap. The CDR3 is made up of 13 amino acids. Germline V gives CDR1 MGHRA, CDR2 YSYEKL.